The clone carrying this T cell receptor beta chain was observed many times. Trimming stripped 7 bases from V and 4 bases from J, with 13 bases between. The CDR3 has 12 amino acids. Germline-derived CDR1 and CDR2 are DFQATT and SNEGSKA (reference sequence). Time point described: persistent/refractory GD, antithyroid drugs over 5 years with positive TRAb. From RNA extracted from PBMCs, the TCR library was made. CDR3-region Arm-PCR and iRepertoire HTBI primers produced the TCR beta libraries. In the study's own analysis: About 62 TRBV and 13 to 15 TRBJ segments were identified across samples. TCRdb called the multiplex PCR reads again in MiXCR, with one record for every CDR3 protein. These V and J calls are TCRdb output, not the study's own analysis. Of about 420,000 distinct CDR3 sequences in the sample, about a quarter were seen once. This specimen belongs to a study of regulatory T cells in long-lasting Graves disease.

This receptor was taken from a female donor with Graves disease. This chain uses TRBV20-1 with TRBJ1-1; D might be TRBD1 (6 bases). This sample comprised peripheral blood mononuclear cells (PBMCs), obtained when the disease was refractory, from a patient treated with antithyroid drugs. CDR3 DNA sequence: TGCAGTGGATCAGGGGACCGCACTGAAGCTTTCTTT. This gives the protein CSGSGDRTEAFF.